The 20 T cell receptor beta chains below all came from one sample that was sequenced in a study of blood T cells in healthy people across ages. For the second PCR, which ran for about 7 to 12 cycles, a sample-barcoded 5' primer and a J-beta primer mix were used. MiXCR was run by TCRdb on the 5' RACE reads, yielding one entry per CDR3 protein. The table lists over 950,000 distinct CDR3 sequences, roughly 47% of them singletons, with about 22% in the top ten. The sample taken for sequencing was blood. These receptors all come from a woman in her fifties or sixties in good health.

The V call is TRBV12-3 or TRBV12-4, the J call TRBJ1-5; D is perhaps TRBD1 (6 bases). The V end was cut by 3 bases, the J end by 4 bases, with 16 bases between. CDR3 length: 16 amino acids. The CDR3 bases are TGTGCCAGCAGTTTGGTAGGGGGTGGATCAAATCAGCCCCAGCATTTT. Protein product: CASSLVGGGSNQPQHF.

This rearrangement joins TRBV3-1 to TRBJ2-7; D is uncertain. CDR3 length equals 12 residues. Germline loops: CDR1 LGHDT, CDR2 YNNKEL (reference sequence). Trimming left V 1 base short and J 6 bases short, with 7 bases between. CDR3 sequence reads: CASSQAPGEQYF. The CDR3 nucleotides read TGTGCCAGCAGCCAAGCTCCTGGCGAGCAGTACTTC.

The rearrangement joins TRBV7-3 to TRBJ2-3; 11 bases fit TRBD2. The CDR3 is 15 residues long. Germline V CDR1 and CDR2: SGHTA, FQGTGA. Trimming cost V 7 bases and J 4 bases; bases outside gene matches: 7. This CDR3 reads CASTTGTSGSDTQYF. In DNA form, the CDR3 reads TGTGCCAGCACCACCGGGACTAGCGGTTCAGATACGCAGTATTTT.

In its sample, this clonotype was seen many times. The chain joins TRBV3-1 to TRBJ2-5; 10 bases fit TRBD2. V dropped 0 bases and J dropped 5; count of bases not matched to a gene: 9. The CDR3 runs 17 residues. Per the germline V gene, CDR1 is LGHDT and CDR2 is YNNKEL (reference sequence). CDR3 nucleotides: TGTGCCAGCAGCCAAGACCTAGCGGGAGTTCGTCGGGAGACCCAGTACTTC. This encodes CASSQDLAGVRRETQYF.

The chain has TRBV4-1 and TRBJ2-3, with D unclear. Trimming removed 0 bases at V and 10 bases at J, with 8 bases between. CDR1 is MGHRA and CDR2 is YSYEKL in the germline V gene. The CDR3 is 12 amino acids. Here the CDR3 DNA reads TGCGCCAGCAGCCAAGATCATCGTGCGCAGTATTTT. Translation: CASSQDHRAQYF.

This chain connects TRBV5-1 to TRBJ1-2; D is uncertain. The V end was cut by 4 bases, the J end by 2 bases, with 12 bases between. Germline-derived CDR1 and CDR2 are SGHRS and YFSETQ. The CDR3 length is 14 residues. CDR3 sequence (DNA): TGCGCCAGCAGCGCGGGTCGGGGAAACTATGGCTACACCTTC. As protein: CASSAGRGNYGYTF. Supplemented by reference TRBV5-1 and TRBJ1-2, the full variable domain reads KAGVTQTPRYLIKTRGQQVTLSCSPISGHRSVSWYQQTPGQGLQFLFEYFSETQRNKGNFPGRFSGRQFSNSRSEMNVSTLELGDSALYLCASSAGRGNYGYTFGSGTRLTVV.

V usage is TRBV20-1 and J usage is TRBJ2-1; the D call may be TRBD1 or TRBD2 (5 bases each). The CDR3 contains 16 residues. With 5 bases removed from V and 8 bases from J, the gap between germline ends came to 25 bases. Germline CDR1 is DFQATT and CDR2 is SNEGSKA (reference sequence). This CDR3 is CSAPRETGAYLDEQFF. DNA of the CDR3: TGCAGTGCTCCCCGAGAGACCGGGGCTTACCTGGATGAGCAGTTCTTC.

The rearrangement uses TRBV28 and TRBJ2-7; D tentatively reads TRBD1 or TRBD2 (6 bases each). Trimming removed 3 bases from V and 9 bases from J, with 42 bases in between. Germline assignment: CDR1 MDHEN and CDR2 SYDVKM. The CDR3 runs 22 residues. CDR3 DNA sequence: TGTGCCAGCAGTTTCGAGACGGAGCCCTTAACTCCCAGGGGACTTCATCCCAAAAGGCAGTACTTC. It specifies CASSFETEPLTPRGLHPKRQYF.

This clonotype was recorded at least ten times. Here the CDR3 DNA reads TGTGCCAGCAGTGAAAGCAATCTGGAGACCCAGTACTTC. Protein: CASSESNLETQYF. The V call is TRBV2, the J call TRBJ2-5; D unclear. The CDR3 totals 13 residues. V was shortened by 2 bases and J by 5 bases, with 9 bases between the two germline ends. The germline V gene has CDR1 SNHLY and CDR2 FYNNEI.

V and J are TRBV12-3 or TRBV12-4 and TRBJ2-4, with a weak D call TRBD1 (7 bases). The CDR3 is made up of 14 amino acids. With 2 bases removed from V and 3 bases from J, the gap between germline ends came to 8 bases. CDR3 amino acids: CASSLQGGKNIQYF. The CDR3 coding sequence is TGTGCCAGCAGTTTACAGGGGGGCAAAAACATTCAGTACTTC.

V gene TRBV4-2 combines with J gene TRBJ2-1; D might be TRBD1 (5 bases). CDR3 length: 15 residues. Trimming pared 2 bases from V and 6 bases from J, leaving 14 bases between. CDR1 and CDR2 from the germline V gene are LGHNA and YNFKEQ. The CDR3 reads CASSQPQGGVNEQFF. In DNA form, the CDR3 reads TGTGCCAGCAGCCAACCCCAGGGTGGGGTCAATGAGCAGTTCTTC.

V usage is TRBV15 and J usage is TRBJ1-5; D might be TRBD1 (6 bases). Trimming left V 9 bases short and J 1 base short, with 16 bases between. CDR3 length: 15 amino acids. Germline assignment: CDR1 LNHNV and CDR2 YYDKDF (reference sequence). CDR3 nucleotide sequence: TGTGCCACAAAACAGGGCAGGGCGAGCAATCAGCCCCAGCATTTT. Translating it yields CATKQGRASNQPQHF.

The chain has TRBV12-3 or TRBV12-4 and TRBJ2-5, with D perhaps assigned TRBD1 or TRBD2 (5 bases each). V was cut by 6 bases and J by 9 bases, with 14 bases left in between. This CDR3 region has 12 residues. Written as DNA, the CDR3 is TGTGCCAGCAGGCTAGAGGGGAGTTCCCAGTACTTC. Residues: CASRLEGSSQYF.

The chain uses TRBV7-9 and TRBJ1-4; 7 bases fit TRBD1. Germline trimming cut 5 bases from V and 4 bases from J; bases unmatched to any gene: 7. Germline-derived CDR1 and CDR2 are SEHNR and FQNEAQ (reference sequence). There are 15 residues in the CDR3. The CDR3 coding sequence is TGTGCCAGCAGCACAGGGACAGCTTTTAATGAAAAACTGTTTTTT. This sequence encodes CASSTGTAFNEKLFF.

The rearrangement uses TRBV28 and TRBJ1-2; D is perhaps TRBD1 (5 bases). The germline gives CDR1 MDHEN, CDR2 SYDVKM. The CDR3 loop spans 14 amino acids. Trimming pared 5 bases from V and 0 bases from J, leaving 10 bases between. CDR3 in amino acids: CASSRRVSNYGYTF. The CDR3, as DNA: TGTGCCAGCAGTCGCAGGGTGTCTAACTATGGCTACACCTTC.

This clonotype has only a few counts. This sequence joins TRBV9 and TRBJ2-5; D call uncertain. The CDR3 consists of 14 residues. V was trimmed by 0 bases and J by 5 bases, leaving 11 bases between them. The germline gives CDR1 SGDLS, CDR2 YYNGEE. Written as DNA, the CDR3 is TGTGCCAGCAGCGTAGGCGATACCATGGAGACCCAGTACTTC. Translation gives CASSVGDTMETQYF.

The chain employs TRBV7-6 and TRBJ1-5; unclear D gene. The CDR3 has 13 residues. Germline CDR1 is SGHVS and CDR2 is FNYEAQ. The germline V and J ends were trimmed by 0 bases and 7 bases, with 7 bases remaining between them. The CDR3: CASSLAFGQPQHF. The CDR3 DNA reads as TGTGCCAGCAGCTTAGCGTTTGGGCAGCCCCAGCATTTT.

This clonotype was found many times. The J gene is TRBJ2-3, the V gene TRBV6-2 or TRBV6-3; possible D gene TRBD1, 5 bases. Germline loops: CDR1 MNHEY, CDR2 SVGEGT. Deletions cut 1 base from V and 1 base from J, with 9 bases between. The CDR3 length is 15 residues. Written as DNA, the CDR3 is TGTGCCAGCAGTTACTATACAGGAGGCACAGATACGCAGTATTTT. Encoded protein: CASSYYTGGTDTQYF.

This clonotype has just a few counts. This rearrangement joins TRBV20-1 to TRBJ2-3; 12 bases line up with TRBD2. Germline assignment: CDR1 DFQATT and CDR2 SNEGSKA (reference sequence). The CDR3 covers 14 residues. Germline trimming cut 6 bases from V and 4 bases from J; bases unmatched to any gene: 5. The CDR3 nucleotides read TGCAGTGCCAGTGCTAGCGGGAGGGCAGATACGCAGTATTTT. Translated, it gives CSASASGRADTQYF.

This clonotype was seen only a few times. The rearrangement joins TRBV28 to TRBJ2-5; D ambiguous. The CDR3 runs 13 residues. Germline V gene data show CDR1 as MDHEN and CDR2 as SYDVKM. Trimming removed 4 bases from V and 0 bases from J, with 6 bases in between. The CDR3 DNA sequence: TGTGCCAGCAGTTCGGTAAACCAAGAGACCCAGTACTTC. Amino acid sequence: CASSSVNQETQYF.